This passage covers 18 T cell receptor beta chains from one sample sequenced in a study of cytomegalovirus exposure and HLA in healthy donors (dated by TCRdb to 2016 to 2017). Library construction relied on the immunoSEQ multiplex PCR assay. A mixture of 60 forward primers for TCR Vbeta segments and 13 reverse primers for TCR Jbeta segments was used in the multiplex PCR. TCRdb mirrors the immuneACCESS table, restricted to in-frame sequences. Some clones are absent from its copies; in checked studies, under half trace to an unresolved V gene, and the reason for the others is unknown. The sample includes around 150,000 clones, with approximately 80% observed a single time. The ten top clones hold 1.5% of the sample. The sequenced sample was PBMCs. The receptors here all came from a woman in her late teens or twenties in good health and CMV-seronegative.

This clone was found once. This chain connects TRBV7-2 to TRBJ2-5; 9 positions match TRBD2. V shed 5 bases, J shed 2 bases, and the junction held 3 bases outside the gene matches. The CDR3 loop spans 14 amino acids. CDR1 is SGHTA and CDR2 is FQGNSA in the germline V gene. The CDR3 region has the DNA TGTGCCAGCAGCCCTGGACTAGCGCAAGAGACCCAGTACTTC. Protein product: CASSPGLAQETQYF.

The J gene is TRBJ2-2, the V gene TRBV5-6, with 8 nucleotides matching TRBD1. Losses at the gene ends were 5 bases for V and 1 base for J; bases not matched to a gene: 7. The germline V gene encodes CDR1 SGHDT and CDR2 YYEEEE. The CDR3 has 16 residues. CDR3 loop: CASSRWGTGNTGELFF. For the CDR3, the DNA is TGTGCCAGCAGTCGATGGGGGACAGGGAACACCGGGGAGCTGTTTTTT.

Only one count was recorded for this clone. J is TRBJ1-1 and V is TRBV28; no clear D. V was shortened by 4 bases and J by 8 bases, with 20 bases between the two germline ends. CDR3 length: 15 amino acids. The V gene's germline CDR1 is MDHEN and CDR2 SYDVKM. In DNA, the CDR3 is TGTGCCAGCAGTTCCCCAGGACGCGGGTTAGGGGAAGCTTTCTTT. It yields the protein CASSSPGRGLGEAFF.

J is TRBJ2-5 and V is TRBV7-6, with 9 positions matching TRBD1. This CDR3 contains 16 residues. CDR1 and CDR2 (germline): SGHVS, FNYEAQ. V was clipped by 1 base and J by 4 bases; unmatched bases: 7. As DNA, the CDR3 is TGTGCCAGCAGCTTAGGTCACAGGGGGCTGTCAGAGACCCAGTACTTC. Translation gives CASSLGHRGLSETQYF.

The genes are TRBV1 and TRBJ2-2; TRBD1, as called in the table, went unchecked against the DNA. TRBV1 has pseudogene status. The CDR3 has 18 residues. The CDR3 DNA is TGCACCAGCAGCCAAGAATCGGACAACCTATCGAACACCGGGGAGCTGTTTTTT. It is translated as CTSSQESDNLSNTGELFF.

V is TRBV5-1 and J is TRBJ1-4; D ambiguous. Germline V lookup: CDR1 SGHRS, CDR2 YFSETQ. This CDR3 contains 15 residues. The ends were cut back, 0 bases at V and 7 bases at J, with 13 bases in the middle. The CDR3 coding sequence is TGCGCCAGCAGCTTGGAGACGTATGGACTTGAAAAACTGTTTTTT. Translation gives CASSLETYGLEKLFF.

This clone was recorded once. The V call is TRBV10-3, the J call TRBJ1-1; D is possibly TRBD1 (5 bases). CDR1 and CDR2 (germline): ENHRY, SYGVKD. The CDR3 is made up of 14 amino acids. Trimming cost V 0 bases and J 5 bases, with 10 bases left between them. DNA of the CDR3: TGTGCCATCAGTGAGTCTGAGACAGATACTGAAGCTTTCTTT. This codes for CAISESETDTEAFF.

This rearrangement joins TRBV6-6 to TRBJ1-5; 7 nucleotides line up with TRBD1. This CDR3 region has 14 residues. Germline V gives CDR1 MNHNY, CDR2 SVGAGI (reference sequence). Germline trimming cut 2 bases from V and 5 bases from J; bases unmatched to any gene: 3. CDR3 region: CASSYRGRYQPQHF. The CDR3 region has the DNA TGTGCCAGCAGTTACAGGGGGCGTTATCAGCCCCAGCATTTT.

This rearrangement joins TRBV5-1 to TRBJ1-3; 12 bases are a match to TRBD1. V was pared by 4 bases and J by 8 bases, with 13 bases of the junction left unmatched. Germline loops: CDR1 SGHRS, CDR2 YFSETQ. The CDR3 runs to 17 residues. The CDR3 nucleotides read TGCGCCAGCAGCCGATCGGGGACAGGGGGCCCCAGTGACACCATATATTTT. This sequence encodes CASSRSGTGGPSDTIYF.

The table lists this clone with a count of one. The chain carries TRBV5-1 and TRBJ2-3; 9 bases map to TRBD2. CDR3 length: 18 amino acids. Trimming cost V 2 bases and J 2 bases; bases outside gene matches: 12. Germline loops: CDR1 SGHRS, CDR2 YFSETQ. CDR3 sequence reads: CASSFRAGTSLLTDTQYF. DNA for the CDR3: TGCGCCAGCAGCTTTCGCGCCGGGACTAGCCTACTCACAGATACGCAGTATTTT.

The V and J genes are TRBV7-6 and TRBJ2-3; 7 nucleotides line up with TRBD2. Germline-derived CDR1 and CDR2 are SGHVS and FNYEAQ. V lost 0 bases and J lost 5; bases outside the gene matches: 2. The CDR3 runs to 14 residues. The CDR3: CASSLAGGRDTQYF. The CDR3 nucleotides are TGTGCCAGCAGCTTAGCGGGAGGGAGAGATACGCAGTATTTT.

V usage is TRBV7-2 and J usage is TRBJ1-2, with D possibly matching TRBD1 (6 bases). The CDR3 sequence is 15 residues long. V lost 4 bases and J lost 5, with 17 bases in between. Germline V gene lookup returns CDR1 SGHTA and CDR2 FQGNSA. The CDR3 coding sequence is TGTGCCAGCAGCTCATATAATATACAGGGATATGGCTACACCTTC. Its translation: CASSSYNIQGYGYTF.

The chain recombines TRBV15 with TRBJ2-2; 10 bases line up with TRBD1. V lost 3 bases to trimming and J lost 6 bases; unmatched junction nucleotides: 4. The germline gives CDR1 LNHNV, CDR2 YYDKDF (reference sequence). The CDR3 is made up of 15 amino acids. The CDR3 bases are TGTGCCACCAGCAGCCGACAGGGGGCTTCCGGGGAGCTGTTTTTT. Its translation: CATSSRQGASGELFF.

The table lists this clone with a count of one. This rearrangement joins TRBV11-2 to TRBJ2-5, with TRBD2 matching 14 bases. Near its end, the DNA agrees better with TRBJ2-7, so the J call may be wrong. This CDR3 has 19 residues. CDR1 is SGHAT and CDR2 is FQNNGV in the germline V gene. The CDR3 DNA is TGTGCCAGCAGCCCGAGGGGACTAGCGGGGGCACAGCTTACCTACGAGCAGTACTTC. Its translation: CASSPRGLAGAQLTYEQYF.

The rearrangement uses TRBV19 and TRBJ2-6; TRBD1 matches 7 bases. The germline CDR1 and CDR2 sequences are LNHDA and SQIVND (reference sequence). The trim removed 5 bases at V and 0 bases at J, leaving 4 bases unmatched. There are 16 residues in the CDR3. The CDR3 DNA is TGTGCCAGTAGTCTCCGACAGGGCTCTGGGGCCAACGTCCTGACTTTC. Translation gives CASSLRQGSGANVLTF.

This clone has only a few counts. The gene calls are TRBV6-5 and TRBJ2-7, with TRBD1 as a possible D gene (6 bases). With 6 bases removed from V and 11 bases from J, the gap between germline ends came to 20 bases. Germline CDR1 is MNHEY and CDR2 is SVGAGI. This CDR3 comprises 13 residues. The chain's CDR3 is CASSDDRFNGKYF. The CDR3, as DNA: TGTGCCAGCAGCGACGACAGGTTCAACGGAAAGTACTTC.

The chain recombines TRBV9 with TRBJ2-5, with TRBD1 matching over 8 bases. This CDR3 has 14 amino acids. Looked up from germline, CDR1 is SGDLS and CDR2 is YYNGEE. V was clipped by 4 bases and J by 5 bases; unmatched bases: 7. In DNA form, the CDR3 reads TGTGCCAGCAGCTCACCTAGGACAGGGGAGACCCAGTACTTC. Its translation is CASSSPRTGETQYF.

This clone was detected only a few times. This chain uses TRBV6-5 with TRBJ2-5; D might be TRBD1 (6 bases). V lost 0 bases, J lost 4 bases, and 12 bases lay in between. The CDR3 runs to 15 residues. Per the germline V gene, CDR1 is MNHEY and CDR2 is SVGAGI. CDR3 in DNA: TGTGCCAGCAGTTACTCCCGGACAGCTAGAGAGACCCAGTACTTC. Residues: CASSYSRTARETQYF.